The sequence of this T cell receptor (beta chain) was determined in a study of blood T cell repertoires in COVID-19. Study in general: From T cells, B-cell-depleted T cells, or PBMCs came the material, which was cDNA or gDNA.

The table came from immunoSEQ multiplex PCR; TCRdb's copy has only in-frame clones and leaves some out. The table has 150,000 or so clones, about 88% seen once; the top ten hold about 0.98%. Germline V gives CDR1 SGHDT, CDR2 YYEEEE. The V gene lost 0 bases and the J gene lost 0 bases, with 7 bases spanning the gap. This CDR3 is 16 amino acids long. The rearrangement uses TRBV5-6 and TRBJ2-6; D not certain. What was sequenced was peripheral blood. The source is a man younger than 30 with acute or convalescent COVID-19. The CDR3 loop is CASSLVVSSGANVLTF. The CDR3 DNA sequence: TGTGCCAGCAGCTTGGTAGTTAGCTCTGGGGCCAACGTCCTGACTTTC.